The present TCR beta chain was sequenced within a study of blood T cell repertoires in COVID-19. About the research overall: COVID-19 samples collected from the United States, Italy and Spain covered acute and convalescent phases. T cells, B-cell-depleted T cells, or PBMCs provided the cDNA or gDNA that served as material.

TCRdb's table, derived via immunoSEQ multiplex PCR, lists solely in-frame clones and lacks some. The profile covers roughly 60,000 clones, with approximately 90% appearing a single time and roughly 3.9% taken by the ten largest. V was cut by 5 bases and J by 6 bases, with 11 bases left in between. Germline CDR1 is SNHLY and CDR2 is FYNNEI. The CDR3 is 13 amino acids. The clonotype originates from a man aged 40-49 years with COVID-19, enrolled during active disease. The chain combines TRBV2 with TRBJ2-1, with a tentative D call TRBD1 (6 bases). The sample consisted of peripheral blood. The CDR3 spells CASSWTATNEQFF. In DNA, the CDR3 is TGTGCCAGCAGTTGGACAGCTACCAATGAGCAGTTCTTC. The complete variable domain, with remaining parts taken from reference TRBV2 and TRBJ2-1, reads EPEVTQTPSHQVTQMGQEVILRCVPISNHLYFYWYRQILGQKVEFLVSFYNNEISEKSEIFDDQFSVERPDGSNFTLKIRSTKLEDSAMYFCASSWTATNEQFFGPGTRLTVL.